The 14 T cell receptor beta chains below come from one sample, sequenced in a study of blood T cell repertoires in COVID-19. This table comes from immunoSEQ multiplex PCR, and its TCRdb copy is limited to in-frame clones, with some not included. Of around 290,000 clones in the sample, 86% were seen once. The material sequenced was peripheral blood. These receptors came from a woman between 65 and 79 years old with COVID-19, enrolled during active disease.

This chain joins TRBV5-4 and TRBJ2-1; D call uncertain. The CDR3 is 13 amino acids. Trimming shortened V by 3 bases and J by 6 bases, and 10 bases separated the two germline ends. The germline V gene has CDR1 SGHNT and CDR2 YYREEE (reference sequence). CDR3 loop: CASSSPTRNEQFF. The CDR3 DNA follows: TGTGCCAGCAGCTCCCCTACCCGCAATGAGCAGTTCTTC.

This clone has more than one count but fewer than ten. The chain carries TRBV6-5 and TRBJ1-2; 8 nucleotides line up with TRBD1. The trim removed 4 bases at V and 12 bases at J, leaving 7 bases unmatched. The germline gives CDR1 MNHEY, CDR2 SVGAGI. CDR3 size: 12 residues. The CDR3, as DNA: TGTGCCAGCAGTTCCTGGACAGGGAAGGACACCTTC. Translating it yields CASSSWTGKDTF.

The chain is built from TRBV5-4 and TRBJ2-5; D is possibly TRBD1 (6 bases). Between the trimmed V and J ends, which lost 3 bases and 4 bases, there was a span of 10 bases. This CDR3 is built from 13 residues. CDR1 is SGHNT, CDR2 YYREEE, per germline (reference sequence). The CDR3 sequence is CASSWTVGETQYF. DNA for the CDR3: TGTGCCAGCAGCTGGACAGTAGGAGAGACCCAGTACTTC.

V usage is TRBV28 and J usage is TRBJ1-1; D not resolved. The germline V and J ends were trimmed by 7 bases and 4 bases, with 16 bases remaining between them. CDR3 length: 14 amino acids. Germline V gives CDR1 MDHEN, CDR2 SYDVKM. For the CDR3, the DNA is TGTGCCAGCAAGGTAGGGTCTGGAGGCACTGAAGCTTTCTTT. It is translated as CASKVGSGGTEAFF.

CDR3 sequence reads: CASSPRGQFYNSPLHF. CDR3 coding DNA: TGTGCCAGCAGCCCTAGAGGACAGTTTTATAATTCACCCCTCCACTTT. The chain uses TRBV3-1 (or the pseudogene TRBV3-2) and TRBJ1-6; D is perhaps TRBD1 (6 bases). Deletions cut 4 bases from V and 4 bases from J, with 14 bases between. The CDR3 extends over 16 amino acids. Germline CDR1 reads LGHDT; CDR2 reads YNNKEL (reference sequence).

The chain recombines TRBV12-3 or TRBV12-4 with TRBJ1-3; no firm D call. The CDR3 contains 12 residues. Trimming removed 1 base from V and 10 bases from J, with 8 bases in between. This CDR3 is CASSLGPSTIYF. The CDR3 coding sequence is TGTGCCAGCAGTTTAGGCCCTAGTACCATATATTTT.

The chain is built from TRBV6-5 and TRBJ2-3; TRBD1 agrees at 7 bases. The J segment lost 6 bases and the V segment lost 6 bases, leaving 12 bases of the junction unmatched. The germline V gene has CDR1 MNHEY and CDR2 SVGAGI. The CDR3 covers 15 residues. The CDR3 coding sequence is TGTGCCAGCAGGTATAGACAGGGTGGAGGTGATACGCAGTATTTT. It translates to CASRYRQGGGDTQYF.

The chain is built from TRBV19 and TRBJ2-3; 9 positions agree with TRBD2. Germline trimming cut 2 bases from V and 2 bases from J; bases unmatched to any gene: 5. This CDR3 region has 16 residues. The germline gives CDR1 LNHDA, CDR2 SQIVND (reference sequence). The CDR3 DNA is TGTGCCAGTAGTATACGGCTAGCGGGGTTCACAGATACGCAGTATTTT. Translation: CASSIRLAGFTDTQYF.

The V call is TRBV6-5, the J call TRBJ2-7, with D uncertain. Germline V lookup: CDR1 MNHEY, CDR2 SVGAGI. This CDR3 has 14 amino acids. Between the trimmed V and J ends, which lost 6 bases and 2 bases, there was a span of 14 bases. The CDR3 nucleotides are TGTGCCAGCAGGGTGGGCATCTCGACCTACGAGCAGTACTTC. Translated: CASRVGISTYEQYF.

The CDR3 coding sequence is TGTGCCAGCAGCTTAGGAGGAGATGAGCAGTTCTTC. It encodes CASSLGGDEQFF. The V gene is TRBV11-2, the J gene TRBJ2-1; D call uncertain. V gave up 1 base and J gave up 8 bases, with 6 bases separating them. Germline V gene sequence: CDR1 SGHAT, CDR2 FQNNGV. CDR3 length: 12 amino acids. Using reference TRBV11-2 and TRBJ2-1 for the parts outside the CDR3, the full variable domain is EAGVAQSPRYKIIEKRQSVAFWCNPISGHATLYWYQQILGQGPKLLIQFQNNGVVDDSQLPKDRFSAERLKGVDSTLKIQPAKLEDSAVYLCASSLGGDEQFFGPGTRLTVL.

A single count supports this clone. The J gene is TRBJ1-5, the V gene TRBV1; TRBD1, the table's D call, was not compared with the DNA. TRBV1 corresponds to a pseudogene. The CDR3 runs to 15 residues. The CDR3 is CTSSYRGPGDQPQHF. In nucleotides, the CDR3 is TGCACCAGCAGTTACAGGGGCCCTGGGGATCAGCCCCAGCATTTT.

The chain uses TRBV18 and TRBJ2-5, with D tentatively TRBD1 (6 bases). The CDR3 totals 17 residues. Looked up from germline, CDR1 is KGHSH and CDR2 is LQKENI. Trimming took 2 bases from V and 4 from J, leaving 20 bases between them. The CDR3: CASSPTPTGRTRETQYF. The CDR3 DNA is TGTGCCAGCTCACCAACCCCGACAGGACGGACAAGAGAGACCCAGTACTTC. The variable domain in full, completed from reference TRBV18 and TRBJ2-5, reads NAGVMQNPRHLVRRRGQEARLRCSPMKGHSHVYWYRQLPEEGLKFMVYLQKENIIDESGMPKERFSAEFPKEGPSILRIQQVVRGDSAAYFCASSPTPTGRTRETQYFGPGTRLLVL.

This rearrangement joins TRBV28 to TRBJ1-2; TRBD1 is a possible D gene (5 bases). Germline CDR1 MDHEN, CDR2 SYDVKM. The CDR3 runs 12 residues. V was pared by 3 bases and J by 3 bases, with 5 bases between. This CDR3 is CASSLTDYGYTF. The CDR3 DNA follows: TGTGCCAGCAGTTTGACAGACTATGGCTACACCTTC.

This chain joins TRBV28 and TRBJ1-2; no reliable D call. Germline CDR1 is MDHEN and CDR2 is SYDVKM. The ends were cut back, 6 bases at V and 2 bases at J, with 16 bases in the middle. The CDR3 spans 15 residues. As DNA, the CDR3 is TGTGCCAGCAGCCAGACATCGACGGAAAACTATGGCTACACCTTC. It translates to CASSQTSTENYGYTF.